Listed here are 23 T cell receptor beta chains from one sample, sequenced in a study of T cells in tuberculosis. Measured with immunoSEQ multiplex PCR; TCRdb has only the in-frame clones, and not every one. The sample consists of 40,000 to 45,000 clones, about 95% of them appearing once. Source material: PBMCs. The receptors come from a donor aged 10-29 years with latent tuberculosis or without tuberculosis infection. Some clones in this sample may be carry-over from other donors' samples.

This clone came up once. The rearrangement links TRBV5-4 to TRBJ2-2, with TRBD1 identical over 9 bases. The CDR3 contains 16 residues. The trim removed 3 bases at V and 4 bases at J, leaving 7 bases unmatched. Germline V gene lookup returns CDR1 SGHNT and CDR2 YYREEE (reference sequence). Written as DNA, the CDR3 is TGTGCCAGCAGCTCCCGGGACAGGGTTTTCACCGGGGAGCTGTTTTTT. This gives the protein CASSSRDRVFTGELFF.

The CDR3 DNA is TGCGCCAGCAGCCCACGACAGGGAACCTACGAGCAGTACTTC. It yields the protein CASSPRQGTYEQYF. The V and J genes are TRBV5-1 and TRBJ2-7; 7 positions match TRBD1. From germline, CDR1 is SGHRS and CDR2 YFSETQ. The CDR3 consists of 14 residues. V shed 4 bases, J shed 2 bases, and the junction held 6 bases outside the gene matches.

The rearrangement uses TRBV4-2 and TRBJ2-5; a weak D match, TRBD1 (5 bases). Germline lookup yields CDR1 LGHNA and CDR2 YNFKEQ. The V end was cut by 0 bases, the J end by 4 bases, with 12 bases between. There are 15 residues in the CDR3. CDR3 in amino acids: CASSQETYRGETQYF. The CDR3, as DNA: TGTGCCAGCAGCCAAGAGACCTATAGGGGAGAGACCCAGTACTTC.

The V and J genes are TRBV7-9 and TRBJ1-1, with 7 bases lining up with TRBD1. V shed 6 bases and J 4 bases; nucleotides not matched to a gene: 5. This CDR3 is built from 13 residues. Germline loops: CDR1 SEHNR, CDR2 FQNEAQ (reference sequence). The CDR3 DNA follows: TGTGCCAGCAGAACGACAGGGATCACTGAAGCTTTCTTT. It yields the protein CASRTTGITEAFF.

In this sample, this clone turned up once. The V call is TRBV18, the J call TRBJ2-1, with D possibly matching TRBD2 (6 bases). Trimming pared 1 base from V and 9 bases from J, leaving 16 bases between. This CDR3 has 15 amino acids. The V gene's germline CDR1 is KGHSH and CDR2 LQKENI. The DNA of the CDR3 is TGTGCCAGCTCACCACGAAGACTAGAGATTGGTGAGCAGTTCTTC. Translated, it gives CASSPRRLEIGEQFF.

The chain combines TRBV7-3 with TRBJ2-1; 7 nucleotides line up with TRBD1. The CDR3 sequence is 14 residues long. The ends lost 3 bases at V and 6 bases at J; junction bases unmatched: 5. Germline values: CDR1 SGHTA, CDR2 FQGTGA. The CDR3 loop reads CASSFRPGGNEQFF. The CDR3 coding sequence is TGTGCCAGCAGCTTCAGACCAGGGGGCAATGAGCAGTTCTTC.

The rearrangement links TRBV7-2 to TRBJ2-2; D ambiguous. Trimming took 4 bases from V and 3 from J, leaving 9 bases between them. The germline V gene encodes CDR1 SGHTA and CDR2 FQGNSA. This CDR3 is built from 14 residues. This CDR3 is CASSSARHTGELFF. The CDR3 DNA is TGTGCCAGCAGCTCCGCTAGGCACACCGGGGAGCTGTTTTTT.

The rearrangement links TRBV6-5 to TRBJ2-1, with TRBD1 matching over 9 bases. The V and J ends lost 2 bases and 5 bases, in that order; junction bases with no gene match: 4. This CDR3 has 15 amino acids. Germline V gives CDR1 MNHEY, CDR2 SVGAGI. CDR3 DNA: TGTGCCAGCAGTTACAGGGGGACAGGGAACAATGAGCAGTTCTTC. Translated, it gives CASSYRGTGNNEQFF.

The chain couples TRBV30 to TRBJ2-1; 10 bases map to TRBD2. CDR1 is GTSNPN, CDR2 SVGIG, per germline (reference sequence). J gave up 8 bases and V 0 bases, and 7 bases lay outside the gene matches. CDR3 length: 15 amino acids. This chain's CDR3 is CAWSVVLAGTDEQFF. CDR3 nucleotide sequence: TGTGCCTGGAGTGTTGTACTAGCGGGAACCGATGAGCAGTTCTTC.

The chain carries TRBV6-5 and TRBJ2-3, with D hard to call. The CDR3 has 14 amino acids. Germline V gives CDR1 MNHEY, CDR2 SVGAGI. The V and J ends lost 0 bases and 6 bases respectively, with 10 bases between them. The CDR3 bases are TGTGCCAGCAGTTACTCGGGCCGAGAGGATACGCAGTATTTT. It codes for CASSYSGREDTQYF.

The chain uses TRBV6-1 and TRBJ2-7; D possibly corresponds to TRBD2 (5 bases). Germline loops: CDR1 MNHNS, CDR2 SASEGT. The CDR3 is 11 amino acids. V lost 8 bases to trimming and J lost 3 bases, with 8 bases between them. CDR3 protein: CASGRDYEQYF. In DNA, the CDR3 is TGTGCCAGCGGGAGAGACTACGAGCAGTACTTC.

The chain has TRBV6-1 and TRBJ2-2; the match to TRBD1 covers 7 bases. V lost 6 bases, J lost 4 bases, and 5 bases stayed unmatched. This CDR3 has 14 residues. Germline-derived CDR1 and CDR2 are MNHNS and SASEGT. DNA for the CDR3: TGTGCCAGCAGGCTGGCAGGGGGCACCGGGGAGCTGTTTTTT. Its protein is CASRLAGGTGELFF.

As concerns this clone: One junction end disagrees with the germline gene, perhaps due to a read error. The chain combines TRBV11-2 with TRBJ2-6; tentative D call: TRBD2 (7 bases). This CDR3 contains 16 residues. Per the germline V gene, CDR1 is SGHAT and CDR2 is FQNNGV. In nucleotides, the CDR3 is TGTGCCAGCAGTAGAGGCGGGGGCTCTCGGGCCAACGTCCTGACTTTC. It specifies CASSRGGGSRANVLTF.

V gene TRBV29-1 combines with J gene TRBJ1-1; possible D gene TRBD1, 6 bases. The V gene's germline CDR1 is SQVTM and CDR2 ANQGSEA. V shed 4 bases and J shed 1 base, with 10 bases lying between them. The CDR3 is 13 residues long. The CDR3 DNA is TGCAGCGTTGGATTGACAGGGAACACTGAAGCTTTCTTT. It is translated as CSVGLTGNTEAFF.

This CDR3 is CASSPGQGAGNTIYF. The CDR3 DNA follows: TGTGCCAGCAGCCCGGGACAGGGGGCCGGAAACACCATATATTTT. This chain uses TRBV28 with TRBJ1-3; 12 bases are shared with TRBD1. V shed 6 bases, J shed 4 bases, and the junction held 4 bases outside the gene matches. The CDR3 consists of 15 residues. Germline CDR1 reads MDHEN; CDR2 reads SYDVKM.

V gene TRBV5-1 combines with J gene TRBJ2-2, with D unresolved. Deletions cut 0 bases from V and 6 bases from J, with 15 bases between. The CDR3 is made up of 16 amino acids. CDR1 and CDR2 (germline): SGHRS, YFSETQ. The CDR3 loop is CASSLAAARGPGELFF. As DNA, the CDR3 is TGCGCCAGCAGCTTGGCAGCCGCTCGCGGTCCCGGGGAGCTGTTTTTT. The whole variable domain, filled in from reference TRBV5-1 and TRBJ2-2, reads KAGVTQTPRYLIKTRGQQVTLSCSPISGHRSVSWYQQTPGQGLQFLFEYFSETQRNKGNFPGRFSGRQFSNSRSEMNVSTLELGDSALYLCASSLAAARGPGELFFGEGSRLTVL.

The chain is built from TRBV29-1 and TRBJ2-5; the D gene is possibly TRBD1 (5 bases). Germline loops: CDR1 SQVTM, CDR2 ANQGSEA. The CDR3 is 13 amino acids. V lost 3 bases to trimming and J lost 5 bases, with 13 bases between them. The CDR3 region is CSVELWGLETQYF. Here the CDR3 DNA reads TGCAGCGTTGAGTTATGGGGCTTGGAGACCCAGTACTTC.

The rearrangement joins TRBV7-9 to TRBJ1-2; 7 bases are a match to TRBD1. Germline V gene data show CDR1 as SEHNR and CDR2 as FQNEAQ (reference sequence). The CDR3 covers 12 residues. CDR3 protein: CGGGREDYGYTF. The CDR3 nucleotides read TGTGGAGGGGGCAGGGAGGATTATGGCTACACCTTC.

CDR3 in DNA: TGTGCCAGCAGCTTGGACAGGGGGCTTTACAATGAGCAGTTCTTC. Protein: CASSLDRGLYNEQFF. The chain has TRBV5-4 and TRBJ2-1; TRBD1 matches 9 bases. CDR3 length: 15 amino acids. V shed 0 bases and J 4 bases; nucleotides not matched to a gene: 2. From germline, CDR1 is SGHNT and CDR2 YYREEE (reference sequence).

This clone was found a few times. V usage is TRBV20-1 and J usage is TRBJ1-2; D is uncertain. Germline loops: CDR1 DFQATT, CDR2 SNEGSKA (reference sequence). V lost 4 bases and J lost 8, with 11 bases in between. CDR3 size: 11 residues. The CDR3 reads CSATGLGGYTF. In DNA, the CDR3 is TGCAGTGCTACCGGCCTCGGGGGCTACACCTTC.

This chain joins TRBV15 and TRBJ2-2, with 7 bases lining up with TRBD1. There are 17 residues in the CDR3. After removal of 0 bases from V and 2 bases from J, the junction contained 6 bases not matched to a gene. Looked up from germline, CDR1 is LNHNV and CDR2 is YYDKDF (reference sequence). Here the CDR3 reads CATSRDTTGRNTGELFF. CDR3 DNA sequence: TGTGCCACCAGCAGAGATACGACAGGGCGTAACACCGGGGAGCTGTTTTTT.

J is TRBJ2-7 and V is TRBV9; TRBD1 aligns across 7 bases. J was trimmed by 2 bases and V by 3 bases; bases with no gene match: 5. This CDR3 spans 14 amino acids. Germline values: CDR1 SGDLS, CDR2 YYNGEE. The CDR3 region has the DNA TGTGCCAGCAGCGAGACAGGGAAGCCCTACGAGCAGTACTTC. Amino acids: CASSETGKPYEQYF.

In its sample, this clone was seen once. This CDR3 is CAWKARGNYGYTF. The CDR3 DNA follows: TGTGCCTGGAAGGCCAGGGGAAACTATGGCTACACCTTC. The chain couples TRBV30 to TRBJ1-2; TRBD1 might be the D (6 bases). Germline assignment: CDR1 GTSNPN and CDR2 SVGIG (reference sequence). The CDR3 is made up of 13 amino acids. Trimming pared 4 bases from V and 2 bases from J, leaving 11 bases between.